The 6 T cell receptor beta chains below all came from one sample that was sequenced in a study of blood T cell repertoires in COVID-19. Measured with immunoSEQ multiplex PCR; TCRdb has only the in-frame clones, and not every one. Of 100,000 to 150,000 clones listed, 70% to 85% are singletons. Sequencing was performed on peripheral blood. Receptors originate from a woman of 80 years or more with acute or convalescent COVID-19.

A single count supports this clone. The V and J genes are TRBV7-9 and TRBJ2-3; D perhaps matches TRBD2 (5 bases). Germline loops: CDR1 SEHNR, CDR2 FQNEAQ (reference sequence). With 1 base removed from V and 6 bases from J, the gap between germline ends came to 11 bases. The CDR3 covers 14 residues. CDR3 sequence (DNA): TGTGCCAGCAGCTTAGTCCAACGAGGGGATACGCAGTATTTT. As protein: CASSLVQRGDTQYF. The full variable domain, rest sourced from reference TRBV7-9 and TRBJ2-3, is DTGVSQNPRHKITKRGQNVTFRCDPISEHNRLYWYRQTLGQGPEFLTYFQNEAQLEKSRLLSDRFSAERPKGSFSTLEIQRTEQGDSAMYLCASSLVQRGDTQYFGPGTRLTVL.

V usage is TRBV4-3 and J usage is TRBJ2-3, with 7 bases lining up with TRBD2. Germline V gene sequence: CDR1 LGHNA, CDR2 YSLEER. The CDR3 extends over 19 amino acids. V was clipped by 3 bases and J by 2 bases; unmatched bases: 17. CDR3: CASSQGPRLRAGATDTQYF. The CDR3 nucleotides read TGCGCCAGCAGCCAGGGCCCCAGGCTGAGGGCGGGAGCCACAGATACGCAGTATTTT.

V is TRBV4-3 and J is TRBJ2-1; 14 bases map to TRBD2. Per the germline V gene, CDR1 is LGHNA and CDR2 is YSLEER. J was trimmed by 5 bases and V by 4 bases; bases with no gene match: 4. The CDR3 runs 16 residues. The CDR3 spells CASSLGLAGGNNEQFF. CDR3 nucleotide sequence: TGCGCCAGCAGCCTCGGACTAGCGGGGGGAAACAATGAGCAGTTCTTC.

V gene TRBV13 combines with J gene TRBJ1-5; D is unclear. CDR1 is PRHDT and CDR2 is FYEKMQ in the germline V gene (reference sequence). This CDR3 contains 14 residues. V lost 5 bases and J 4 bases, leaving 12 bases between the germline ends. The CDR3 nucleotides are TGTGCCAGCAGCACCGGACGGGGAAATCAGCCCCAGCATTTT. Protein product: CASSTGRGNQPQHF. The complete variable domain, with remaining parts taken from reference TRBV13 and TRBJ1-5, reads AAGVIQSPRHLIKEKRETATLKCYPIPRHDTVYWYQQGPGQDPQFLISFYEKMQSDKGSIPDRFSAQQFSDYHSELNMSSLELGDSALYFCASSTGRGNQPQHFGDGTRLSIL.

This rearrangement joins TRBV5-1 to TRBJ2-2; 11 positions agree with TRBD1. The CDR3 is 18 amino acids. V gave up 4 bases and J gave up 0 bases; unmatched junction bases: 8. From germline, CDR1 is SGHRS and CDR2 YFSETQ. CDR3 sequence: CASSPQPGQGANTGELFF. DNA of the CDR3: TGCGCCAGCAGCCCTCAACCGGGACAGGGGGCGAACACCGGGGAGCTGTTTTTT.

The chain uses TRBV19 and TRBJ1-4; D uncertain. The CDR3 covers 15 residues. Looked up from germline, CDR1 is LNHDA and CDR2 is SQIVND (reference sequence). The V end lost 3 bases, the J end lost 5 bases, and 13 bases lay between the germline ends. The CDR3 here is CASSMRGSQNEKLFF. The CDR3 nucleotides are TGTGCCAGTAGTATGCGGGGAAGCCAAAATGAAAAACTGTTTTTT.